The clone carrying this T cell receptor (beta chain) was detected a few times. What it binds is not known. Germline CDR1 and CDR2: SNHLY and FYNNEI. V dropped 2 bases and J dropped 9 bases, with 8 bases sitting between them. The CDR3 covers 13 residues. Autoimmune disease history or systemic immunosuppression disqualified patients. The data belong to a study of OX40 agonist ivuxolimab in advanced cancers. Method: immunoSEQ multiplex PCR; TCRdb's copy keeps in-frame clones and lacks some. The data hold under 100,000 clones, with approximately 85% observed a single time. Study-level results: Compared with others, partial responders at 0.1-3.0 mg/kg displayed clonal expansion among the lowest.

This chain connects TRBV2 to TRBJ1-6; D is ambiguous. This receptor was obtained from an adult with an advanced solid tumor such as melanoma, head and neck, liver or kidney cancer. The material sequenced was CD4+ or CD8+ T cells sorted from blood, taken in a trial of the OX40 agonist ivuxolimab. CDR3 DNA: TGTGCCAGCAGTGAAAGTGAGGTTTCACCCCTCCACTTT. Translating it yields CASSESEVSPLHF. Using reference TRBV2 and TRBJ1-6 for the parts outside the CDR3, the full variable domain is EPEVTQTPSHQVTQMGQEVILRCVPISNHLYFYWYRQILGQKVEFLVSFYNNEISEKSEIFDDQFSVERPDGSNFTLKIRSTKLEDSAMYFCASSESEVSPLHFGNGTRLTVT.